One sample yielded the 15 T cell receptor beta chains listed below, sequenced in a study of T cells in tuberculosis. This table comes from immunoSEQ multiplex PCR, and its TCRdb copy is limited to in-frame clones, with some not included. The repertoire holds about 30,000 clones, just under 97% seen once, with 2% to 2.5% in the top ten. Material: PBMCs. All receptors derive from a donor aged 5 to 30 with latent tuberculosis or without tuberculosis infection.

The J gene is TRBJ2-7, the V gene TRBV19; TRBD1 agrees at 8 bases. The CDR3 spans 15 residues. The V gene end was trimmed by 3 bases and the J gene end by 3 bases; junction bases not matched to a gene: 7. The germline gives CDR1 LNHDA, CDR2 SQIVND (reference sequence). The CDR3 loop reads CASSIGQGAVYEQYF. The CDR3 DNA reads as TGTGCCAGTAGTATTGGACAGGGCGCGGTCTACGAGCAGTACTTC.

The V call is TRBV13, the J call TRBJ2-1; 10 bases are shared with TRBD2. CDR1 is PRHDT, CDR2 FYEKMQ, per germline (reference sequence). CDR3 length equals 15 residues. Trimming took 4 bases from V and 7 from J; bases not matched to a gene: 7. CDR3 DNA: TGTGCCAGCAGCTCGAGCGGGAGGGCCGTAAATGAGCAGTTCTTC. This translates into CASSSSGRAVNEQFF.

A remark on this clone: Other DNA sequences within the sample encode an identical CDR3. The gene calls are TRBV11-2 and TRBJ1-2; D is ambiguous. The germline CDR1 and CDR2 sequences are SGHAT and FQNNGV. V was trimmed by 5 bases and J by 4 bases, leaving 8 bases between them. This CDR3 is built from 12 residues. The CDR3 DNA reads TGTGCCAGCAGCGTAGCCTCCTATGGCTACACCTTC. Encoded protein: CASSVASYGYTF.

The gene calls are TRBV9 and TRBJ1-2; D possibly corresponds to TRBD1 (6 bases). The CDR3 length is 14 residues. Germline values: CDR1 SGDLS, CDR2 YYNGEE. Trimming took off 4 bases at V and 4 bases at J, with 14 bases between the two ends. CDR3 residues: CASSPQDSIYGYTF. In DNA form, the CDR3 reads TGTGCCAGCAGCCCGCAGGACAGTATCTATGGCTACACCTTC.

The rearrangement links TRBV5-1 to TRBJ1-2, with TRBD1 identical over 7 bases. The CDR3 extends over 14 amino acids. Germline-derived CDR1 and CDR2 are SGHRS and YFSETQ. Trimming took 7 bases from V and 8 from J; bases not matched to a gene: 14. The CDR3: CASADPGQRRGYTF. Written as DNA, the CDR3 is TGCGCCAGCGCTGATCCGGGACAGAGGAGAGGCTACACCTTC. Variable domain in full (rest from reference TRBV5-1 and TRBJ1-2): KAGVTQTPRYLIKTRGQQVTLSCSPISGHRSVSWYQQTPGQGLQFLFEYFSETQRNKGNFPGRFSGRQFSNSRSEMNVSTLELGDSALYLCASADPGQRRGYTFGSGTRLTVV.

This rearrangement joins TRBV4-1 to TRBJ2-7; 7 nucleotides agree with TRBD2. After removal of 1 base from V and 2 bases from J, the junction contained 5 bases not matched to a gene. Per germline, CDR1 MGHRA and CDR2 YSYEKL. CDR3 size: 15 residues. CDR3 in amino acids: CASSQGEGGPYEQYF. The CDR3 region has the DNA TGCGCCAGCAGCCAAGGGGAGGGAGGGCCCTACGAGCAGTACTTC.

J is TRBJ1-2 and V is TRBV11-2; 8 nucleotides align to TRBD1. Germline CDR1 reads SGHAT; CDR2 reads FQNNGV. There are 16 residues in the CDR3. The junction had 6 bases not matched to a gene; V was cut back by 1 base and J by 2 bases. CDR3 DNA sequence: TGTGCCAGCAGCTTAGCAAAGGACAGGGCAAACTATGGCTACACCTTC. This translates into CASSLAKDRANYGYTF.

The chain combines TRBV30 with TRBJ1-2; 11 bases agree with TRBD1. Trimming took 5 bases from V and 6 from J; bases not matched to a gene: 2. This CDR3 has 12 amino acids. Germline values: CDR1 GTSNPN, CDR2 SVGIG (reference sequence). The CDR3 loop is CAWGQGAHGYTF. CDR3 nucleotide sequence: TGTGCCTGGGGACAGGGGGCGCATGGCTACACCTTC.

This chain joins TRBV19 and TRBJ1-5; maybe TRBD1 (5 bases). This CDR3 has 15 amino acids. The germline V gene has CDR1 LNHDA and CDR2 SQIVND (reference sequence). V lost 0 bases to trimming and J lost 2 bases, with 8 bases between them. CDR3 sequence reads: CASSIEGEGNQPQHF. The CDR3 DNA is TGTGCCAGTAGTATAGAAGGGGAGGGCAATCAGCCCCAGCATTTT.

The chain employs TRBV4-1 and TRBJ2-7; D is unclear. Trimming took off 0 bases at V and 0 bases at J, with 15 bases between the two ends. The CDR3 is 17 residues long. Germline V gene lookup returns CDR1 MGHRA and CDR2 YSYEKL. The CDR3 nucleotides read TGCGCCAGCAGCCAAGAAAAGTACTATCACCTCTCCTACGAGCAGTACTTC. Translating gives CASSQEKYYHLSYEQYF.

The chain couples TRBV5-4 to TRBJ2-7; TRBD2 matches 12 bases. Germline V gene data show CDR1 as SGHNT and CDR2 as YYREEE (reference sequence). V gave up 5 bases and J gave up 4 bases; unmatched junction bases: 7. The CDR3 is 15 residues long. In DNA form, the CDR3 reads TGTGCCAGCAGTCCCACTAGCGGGAGGCAGTACGAGCAGTACTTC. Encoded protein: CASSPTSGRQYEQYF.

The rearrangement links TRBV5-1 to TRBJ1-3, with 8 bases lining up with TRBD1. V lost 2 bases, J lost 4 bases, and 5 bases stayed unmatched. There are 15 residues in the CDR3. Germline V CDR1 and CDR2: SGHRS, YFSETQ. CDR3 bases: TGCGCCAGCAGCTTTTCCGGGACAGGCGGAAACACCATATATTTT. It yields the protein CASSFSGTGGNTIYF.

V gene TRBV28 combines with J gene TRBJ1-2; 8 bases match TRBD1. CDR1 is MDHEN and CDR2 is SYDVKM in the germline V gene. V gave up 4 bases and J gave up 6 bases; unmatched junction bases: 7. This CDR3 comprises 14 residues. The CDR3 DNA follows: TGTGCCAGCAGTTCAGGACAGGGAGATGATGGCTACACCTTC. Translated: CASSSGQGDDGYTF.

CDR3 loop: CASSQAYGAGVNSPLHF. CDR3 nucleotide sequence: TGCGCCAGCAGCCAAGCCTACGGGGCAGGGGTTAATTCACCCCTCCACTTT. The chain carries TRBV4-1 and TRBJ1-6; a weak D match, TRBD1 (6 bases). The ends were cut back, 1 base at V and 6 bases at J, with 16 bases in the middle. The CDR3 length is 17 residues. CDR1 and CDR2 (germline): MGHRA, YSYEKL.

This rearrangement joins TRBV9 to TRBJ2-7; 8 bases fit TRBD2. Germline V CDR1 and CDR2: SGDLS, YYNGEE. Germline trimming cut 0 bases from V and 2 bases from J; bases unmatched to any gene: 4. This CDR3 is 15 amino acids long. Here the CDR3 reads CASSVASGRTYEQYF. The CDR3 DNA sequence: TGTGCCAGCAGCGTAGCTAGCGGGCGTACCTACGAGCAGTACTTC. Together with reference TRBV9 and TRBJ2-7, the CDR3 gives the full variable domain: DSGVTQTPKHLITATGQRVTLRCSPRSGDLSVYWYQQSLDQGLQFLIQYYNGEERAKGNILERFSAQQFPDLHSELNLSSLELGDSALYFCASSVASGRTYEQYFGPGTRLTVT.